One T cell receptor beta chain is described in this entry. The clone's antigen remains unknown. Base qualities are not recorded, but no much larger clone differs from it by a single base. Per the germline V gene, LGHNA is the CDR1 and YSLEER is the CDR2. V is shortened by 2 bases, J by 0 bases, and the region joining them spans 7 bases. The CDR3 goes from the cysteine to the phenylalanine over 14 residues. Only CDR3 DNA is held: 42 bases, read in frame from base 1. The cohort was made up of 666 healthy bone marrow donors. At the time of sampling, every cohort member was nominally healthy, though immune exposures that went unrecorded were likely present. The donor tested CMV seropositive and was one of the 289 seropositive cohort members. A peripheral blood sample was collected from each donor, and TCR beta sequencing was performed on peripheral blood mononuclear cells. The Qiagen DNeasy Blood Extraction Kit was used to extract genomic DNA from the blood cell samples.

This specimen belongs to a study of cytomegalovirus exposure and HLA in healthy donors (dated by TCRdb to 2015 to 2018). General notes on the study: According to an earlier analysis of 587 of the donors, about 190 million T cells yielded approximately 120 million unique TCR beta sequences and 276 Gb of sequence data. Rather than drawing on any new phenotypic data, the later analysis identified candidate immune exposures from TCR beta sequences and the way those sequences occurred across donors. In a later analysis, previously published TCR beta repertoires from some 640 donors were re-analyzed and high-resolution HLA genotyping was added so that TCR occurrence patterns could be studied. To predict cytomegalovirus infection status, the study brought together high-throughput TCR immunosequencing, statistical association of individual TCRs with disease status, and machine learning. An early release covering roughly 600 HLA-typed donors comprised about 310 gigabases of sequencing data and some 79 million unique TCR sequences. The study aimed to test whether cataloging public T cell receptors could reveal signatures of past pathogen exposure. To decide whether each TCR beta V gene segment behaved as functional or pseudogenic, an earlier analysis of some 600 of the donors relied on high-throughput TCR beta sequencing. All discovery cohort repertoires had been generated using a single sequencing platform. In addition to the first cohort of 650 to 750 subjects, a separate validation cohort of 120 different subjects was used. The genetic ancestry cluster associated with self-reported Caucasian donors included around four fifths of the approximately 410 genotyped donors. Donor age, sex, ethnicity and CMV serostatus were collected together with the repertoire data. HLA typing covered class I and class II loci at four-digit resolution. Typing coverage differed by locus: A, B, C, DRB1 and DQB1 were typed in roughly 620-630 donors, DQA1 in approximately 520, DPA1 in approximately 610, and DPB1 in 400 to 480. Across about 380 genotyped donors of the cohort, an average of 235,054 unique TCR beta nucleotide sequences per donor were sequenced, and 15% to 20% of those sequences were non-productive. A later genetic analysis used genome-wide SNP genotypes for about 60% of the 666 donors, treating that subset as a discovery cohort. A handful of DR-DQ haplotypes were handled as single units for association and clustering because linkage in the cohort was strong. The T cell repertoires of about 700 subjects were profiled by immunosequencing and related to cytomegalovirus serostatus.

The library was prepared using the immunoSEQ multiplex PCR assay. For the multiplex PCR, a mixture combining 60 forward primers for TCR Vbeta segments and 13 reverse primers for TCR Jbeta segments was used. The CDR3 region of rearranged TCR beta genes was amplified from genomic DNA by a multiplex PCR assay. Amplified TCR beta libraries were sequenced as 87-base-pair reads on the Illumina HiSeq System. The authors' pipeline ran thus. In a later analysis, tens of millions of unique TCR beta chains were counted across the 690 or so repertoires, and around 10 million of these chains were shared by at least two donors. A nearest-neighbor algorithm error-corrected the raw reads and collapsed the reads into unique sequences, merging closely related sequences to remove PCR and sequencing errors. Alignment of CDR3 sequences to IMGT reference sequences was used to assign V, D and J gene segments. Each retained sequence needed at least a six-nucleotide match to both a V gene segment and a J gene segment. Rearrangements were called productive when the CDR3 lacked stop codons and stayed in frame with V and J; all others were non-productive. CDR3 was defined according to IMGT convention as the region running from the second conserved V-encoded cysteine to the conserved J-encoded phenylalanine. The earlier analysis of more than 450 of the donors excluded sequences that lacked an unambiguous match to a single V gene segment. An earlier analysis of a few hundred of the donors classified V segments as functional when productive rearrangements were above 56.7% and as segregating when the standard deviation between donors was above 5%. A statistical classification framework was built for diagnosing cytomegalovirus status from the catalog of TCR beta chain sequences. In a later analysis, V and J genes were assigned by comparing TCR nucleotide sequences against IMGT/GENE-DB human TR gene sequences. Using the TCRdist pipeline, a later analysis assigned CDR3 sequences along with most-parsimonious VDJ recombination scenarios. In a later analysis, each TCR beta chain was defined by its CDR3 amino acid sequence together with its V-gene family, and reads without a unique V-gene family were excluded. In a later analysis, 450 to 600 highly shared, low-generation-probability nucleotide sequences were removed to address suspected cross-contamination and a sequencing artifact. In a later analysis, a clonal expansion index for each public chain was calculated from normalized within-repertoire ranks of inferred template counts. A later analysis computed generation probabilities with a VDJ recombination model fitted to out-of-frame rearrangements, and checked the results against IGoR. A later analysis scored TCR-TCR, TCR-HLA and TCR-CMV co-occurrence with hypergeometric tests, applying a repertoire-size bias correction to TCR pairs. To estimate false discovery rates, a later analysis permuted the HLA or CMV assignments 20 times. In a later analysis, co-occurring TCRs were grouped using DBSCAN, with TCRdist sequence similarity added in when clustering inside HLA-allele-positive subsets. Co-occurrence clustering excluded repertoires with fewer than 30,000 or more than 120,000 public chains, plus five with anomalous nucleotide sharing. The source is immuneACCESS, and TCRdb retained only in-frame sequences with V and J called. Part of the clones is not carried over; for the studies checked, unresolved V genes explain less than half of this, and the remainder is unexplained. The D gene and trimming were derived from the DNA, and the V and J assignments and clone size from that table. Within this sample are some 120,000 clones, with 50% to 70% of them counted one time only. The ten largest clones represent over 8.5% of the sample.

Overall results and qualifications from the work: Only TCR beta chains were sequenced in this cohort, and the absence of alpha or paired-chain data limited detectable features. Linkage disequilibrium might explain the correlated functional status among segregating V segments, but an unknown experimental factor could not be excluded. Most TCR sequences were seen in very few donors, while some public TCRs were found in many individuals. According to the authors, the approach could potentially be generalized to other disease states and immunological phenotypes. The study gave a list of about 160 TCR beta chains associated with cytomegalovirus. In an earlier analysis of about 540 of the donors, most TCR beta V segments were observed in productive rearrangements about 90% or about 30% of the time, broadly matching IMGT annotations. According to a later analysis, most CMV-associated TCR beta chains appeared to be HLA-restricted, and the HLA associations seemed to be driven largely by CMV exposure. Sequencing depth was assumed to be roughly uniform across donors in the presence/absence analyses, though that assumption may not hold. Cytomegalovirus status was reported to be diagnosed by the classifier with high specificity and sensitivity in both the original and validation cohorts. A cluster of highly shared sequence variants was judged likely to represent a technical artifact of the sequencing pipeline. Some IMGT-functional V segments, including TRBV6-2 and TRBV6-3, could not be distinguished by the 87-base-pair reads and were therefore excluded. Approximately 16 rarely observed V segments, including chromosome 9 orphons, were excluded from the earlier analysis of just under 600 of the donors because counts were too low. Immune exposure information for the cohort was limited to CMV serostatus. A further reported finding was that TCR beta sequences accurately predicted the HLA-A and HLA-B alleles for most subjects in the first cohort. A later analysis found that HLA-associated TCR beta chains were more clonally expanded and had lower generation probabilities than equally common non-associated chains. In vitro tests confirmed that a few of the cytomegalovirus-associated TCR beta chains recognize cytomegalovirus antigens. In a later analysis, TCR association rates were found to vary across HLA loci, with the most associated TCRs seen for DRB1 alleles and the fewest for HLA-C alleles. V-gene and J-gene trimming of TCR beta chains was associated with a missense DCLRE1C variant in a later genetic analysis, and the association was replicated in an independent cohort. When HLA alleles, especially DR and DQ, strongly co-occurred, TCR associations were difficult to assign to individual alleles. According to a later genetic analysis, donors in an Asian-associated ancestry cluster had fewer N-insertions in productive TCRs than the roughly 700-donor mean. Because some donors lacked HLA typing at each locus, the association tests relied only on the typed subset. A later analysis reported that several top co-occurrence clusters appeared linked to parvovirus B19, influenza, CMV and Epstein-Barr virus. Specific HLA alleles were associated with 16,951 TCR beta sequences at a false discovery rate of 0.05 in a later analysis.

The clonotype originates from a woman in her thirties or forties in good health and CMV-seropositive. Rearrangement joined TRBV4-3 to TRBJ1-1; the D gene identity is not certain. Sequenced material: PBMCs. This receptor has the CDR3 CASSQFMLNTEAFF. The bases read TGCGCCAGCAGCCAATTCATGTTGAACACTGAAGCTTTCTTT.